This T cell receptor beta chain derives from a study of shared clonotypes between healthy human individuals. This clone was recorded once. This table comes from immunoSEQ multiplex PCR, and its TCRdb copy is limited to in-frame clones, with some not included. The profile shows roughly 810,000 clones, about 96% of them singletons. Unmatched junction bases numbered 14, after V lost 4 bases and J lost 6 bases. Germline assignment: CDR1 SGHDT and CDR2 YYEEEE. The CDR3 runs to 16 residues. CD45RO-negative CD8 cells positively selected for CCR7 made up the naive population, which excluded terminally differentiated effector memory CD45RA+ cells.

The chain recombines TRBV5-6 with TRBJ2-7, with TRBD1 identical over 9 bases. This clonotype was sampled from a man under 40 in good health. Specimen: naive CD8+ T cells sorted from blood. The CDR3 loop is CASSQGQGILFGEQYF. CDR3 in DNA: TGTGCCAGCAGCCAAGGACAGGGGATTCTCTTTGGCGAGCAGTACTTC.